This T cell receptor (beta chain) emerged from a study of blood T cell repertoires in COVID-19. The wider study: The cDNA or gDNA used as material had been derived from T cells, B-cell-depleted T cells, or PBMCs.

In this sample, this clone turned up a few times. Study members were between about 18 and 95 years old and lived in 20 to 25 US regions. Donors in Cohort 3 counted as recovered after two negative PCRs, clearance, or symptom resolution. Germline V gene lookup returns CDR1 SGHNT and CDR2 YYREEE (reference sequence). J gave up 5 bases and V 4 bases, and 8 bases lay outside the gene matches. This CDR3 is built from 15 residues. Authors' methods: Reference gene primer amplification yielded estimated nucleated cell counts. TCRdb's table, derived via immunoSEQ multiplex PCR, lists solely in-frame clones and lacks some. V and J calls and clone size are as listed in that table; D and trimming were resolved from the DNA. The sample has approximately 280,000 clones, around nine tenths seen once.

The rearrangement uses TRBV5-4 and TRBJ1-4; 7 nucleotides align to TRBD1. The receptor's source is a woman aged 40 to 50 who had recovered from COVID-19. Sequenced input: PBMCs or T cells enriched from blood (not recorded which). CDR3 loop: CASSVETGTNEKLFF. CDR3 nucleotide sequence: TGTGCCAGCAGCGTCGAGACAGGGACAAATGAAAAACTGTTTTTT.